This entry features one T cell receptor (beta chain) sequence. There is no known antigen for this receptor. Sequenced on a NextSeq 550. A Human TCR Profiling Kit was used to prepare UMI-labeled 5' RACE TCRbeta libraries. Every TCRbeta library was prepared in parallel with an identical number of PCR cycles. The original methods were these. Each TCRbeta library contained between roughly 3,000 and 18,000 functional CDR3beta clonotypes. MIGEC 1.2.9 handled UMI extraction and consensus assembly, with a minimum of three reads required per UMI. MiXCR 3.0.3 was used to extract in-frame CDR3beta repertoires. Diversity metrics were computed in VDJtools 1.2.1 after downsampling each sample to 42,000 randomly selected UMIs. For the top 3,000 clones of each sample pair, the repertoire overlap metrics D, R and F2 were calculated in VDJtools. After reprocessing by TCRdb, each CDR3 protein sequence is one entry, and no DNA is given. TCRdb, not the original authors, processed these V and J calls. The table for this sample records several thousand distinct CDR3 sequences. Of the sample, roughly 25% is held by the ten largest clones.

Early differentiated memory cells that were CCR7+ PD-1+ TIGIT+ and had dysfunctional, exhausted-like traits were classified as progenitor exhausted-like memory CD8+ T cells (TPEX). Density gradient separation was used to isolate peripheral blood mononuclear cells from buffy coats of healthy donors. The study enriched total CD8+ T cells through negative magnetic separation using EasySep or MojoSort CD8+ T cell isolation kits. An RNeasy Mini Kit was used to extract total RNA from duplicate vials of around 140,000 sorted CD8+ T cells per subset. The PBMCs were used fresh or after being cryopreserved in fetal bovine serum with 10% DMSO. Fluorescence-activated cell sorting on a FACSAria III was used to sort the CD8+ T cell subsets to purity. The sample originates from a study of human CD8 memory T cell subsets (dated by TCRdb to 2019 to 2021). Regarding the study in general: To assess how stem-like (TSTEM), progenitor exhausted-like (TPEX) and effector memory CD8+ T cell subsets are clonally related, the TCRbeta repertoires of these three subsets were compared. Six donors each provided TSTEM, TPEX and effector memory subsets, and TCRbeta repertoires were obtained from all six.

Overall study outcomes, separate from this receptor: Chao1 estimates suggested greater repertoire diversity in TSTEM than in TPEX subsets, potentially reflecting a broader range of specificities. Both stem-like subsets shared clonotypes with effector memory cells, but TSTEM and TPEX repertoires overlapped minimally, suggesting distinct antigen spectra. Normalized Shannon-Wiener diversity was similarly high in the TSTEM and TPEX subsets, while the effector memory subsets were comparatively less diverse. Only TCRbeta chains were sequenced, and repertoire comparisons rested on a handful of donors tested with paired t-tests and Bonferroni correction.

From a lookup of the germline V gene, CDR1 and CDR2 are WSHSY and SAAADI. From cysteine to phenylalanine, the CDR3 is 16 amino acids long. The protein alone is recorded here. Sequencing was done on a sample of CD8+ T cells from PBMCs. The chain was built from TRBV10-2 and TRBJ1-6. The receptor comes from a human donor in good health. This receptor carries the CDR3 CASSEAGSSYNSPLHF.